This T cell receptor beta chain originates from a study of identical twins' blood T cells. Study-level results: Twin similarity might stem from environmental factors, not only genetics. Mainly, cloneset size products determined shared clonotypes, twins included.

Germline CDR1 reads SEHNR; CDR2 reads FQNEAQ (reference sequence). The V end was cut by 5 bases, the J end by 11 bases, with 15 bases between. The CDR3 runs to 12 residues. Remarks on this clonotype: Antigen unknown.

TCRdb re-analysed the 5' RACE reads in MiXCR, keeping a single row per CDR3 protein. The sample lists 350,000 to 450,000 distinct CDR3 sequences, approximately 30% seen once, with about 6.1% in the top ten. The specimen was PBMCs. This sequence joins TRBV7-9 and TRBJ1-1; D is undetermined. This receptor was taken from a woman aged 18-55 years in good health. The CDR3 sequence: CASSLEVGNAFF. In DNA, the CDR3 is TGTGCCAGCAGCCTCGAGGTAGGGAACGCTTTCTTT.